This TCR beta chain was retrieved from a study of T cells in localized non-small cell lung cancer. Overall study findings and caveats: Because researchers sequenced only one region of the tumor, heterogeneity is still possible. Among the top 100 tumor clones, a median about 60 appeared in adjacent lung. Those with higher blood T cell density had longer overall survival. Uninvolved nearby lung showed the greatest T cell clonality, exceeding that found in tumor.

Assay: immunoSEQ multiplex PCR; the TCRdb copy retains only in-frame clones and omits some. The profile shows 30,000 to 45,000 clones, around 81% of them singletons. As to this clone: What it binds is not known. Other DNA sequences of this sample code for an identical CDR3.

The V segment lost 7 bases and the J segment 5 bases; nucleotides outside the gene matches: 5. The germline CDR1 and CDR2 sequences are WSHSY and SAAADI. The CDR3 covers 14 residues. The V gene is TRBV10-2, the J gene TRBJ2-3, with 11 bases identical to TRBD2. This clonotype was sampled from a male donor at least 60 years old with stage II lung adenocarcinoma. The sequencing used peripheral blood mononuclear cells, collected before any cancer treatment. CDR3 DNA: TGCGCCAGCAAGGGACTAGCGGCAGGAGATACGCAGTATTTT. It codes for CASKGLAAGDTQYF.